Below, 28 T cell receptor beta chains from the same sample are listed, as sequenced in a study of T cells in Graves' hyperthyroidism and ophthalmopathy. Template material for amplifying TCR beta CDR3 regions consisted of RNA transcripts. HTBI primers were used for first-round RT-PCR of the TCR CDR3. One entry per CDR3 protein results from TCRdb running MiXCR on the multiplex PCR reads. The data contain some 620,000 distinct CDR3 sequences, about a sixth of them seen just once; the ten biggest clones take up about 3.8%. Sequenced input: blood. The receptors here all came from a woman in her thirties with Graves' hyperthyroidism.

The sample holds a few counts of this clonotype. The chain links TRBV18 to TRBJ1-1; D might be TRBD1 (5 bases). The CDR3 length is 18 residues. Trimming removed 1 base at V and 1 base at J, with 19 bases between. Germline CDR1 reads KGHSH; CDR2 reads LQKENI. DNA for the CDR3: TGTGCCAGCTCACCACTGAGGGAAATCAGGGATGCGAACACTGAAGCTTTCTTT. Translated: CASSPLREIRDANTEAFF.

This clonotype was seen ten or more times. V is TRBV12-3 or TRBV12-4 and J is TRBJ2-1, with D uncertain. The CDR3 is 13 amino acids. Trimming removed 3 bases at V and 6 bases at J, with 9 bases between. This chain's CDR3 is CASSFSSSNEQFF. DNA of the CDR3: TGTGCCAGCAGTTTTAGCAGCTCCAATGAGCAGTTCTTC.

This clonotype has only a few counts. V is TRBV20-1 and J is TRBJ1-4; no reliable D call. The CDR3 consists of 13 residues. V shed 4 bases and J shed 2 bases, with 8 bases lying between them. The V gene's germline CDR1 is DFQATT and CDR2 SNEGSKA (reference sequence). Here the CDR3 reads CSANRQTNEKLFF. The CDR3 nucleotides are TGCAGTGCTAATCGCCAGACTAATGAAAAACTGTTTTTT.

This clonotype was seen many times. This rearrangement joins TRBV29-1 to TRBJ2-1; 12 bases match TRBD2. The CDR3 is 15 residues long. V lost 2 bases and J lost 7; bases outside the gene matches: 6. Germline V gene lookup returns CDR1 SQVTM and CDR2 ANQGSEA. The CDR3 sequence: CSVENPSGRGNEQFF. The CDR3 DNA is TGCAGCGTTGAAAACCCTAGCGGGAGGGGGAATGAGCAGTTCTTC.

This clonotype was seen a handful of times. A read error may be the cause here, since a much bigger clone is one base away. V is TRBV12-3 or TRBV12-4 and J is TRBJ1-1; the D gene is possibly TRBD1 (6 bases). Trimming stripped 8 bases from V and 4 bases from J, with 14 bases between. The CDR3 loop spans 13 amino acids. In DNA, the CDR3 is TGTGCCAGCGTACACAGGGAGCGCACTGAAGCTTTCTTT. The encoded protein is CASVHRERTEAFF.

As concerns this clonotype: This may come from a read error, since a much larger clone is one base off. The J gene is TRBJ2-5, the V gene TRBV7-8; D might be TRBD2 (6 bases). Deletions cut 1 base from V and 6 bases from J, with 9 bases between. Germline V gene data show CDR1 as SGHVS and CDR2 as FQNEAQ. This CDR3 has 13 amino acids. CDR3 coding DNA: TGTGCCAGCAGCTTAGGGACTAAAAAGACCCAGTACTTC. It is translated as CASSLGTKKTQYF.

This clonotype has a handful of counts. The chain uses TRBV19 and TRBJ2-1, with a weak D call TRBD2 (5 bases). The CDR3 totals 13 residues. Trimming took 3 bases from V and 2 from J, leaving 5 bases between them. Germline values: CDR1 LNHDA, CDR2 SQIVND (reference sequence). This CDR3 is CASSIGAYNEQFF. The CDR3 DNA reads TGTGCCAGTAGTATCGGGGCCTACAATGAGCAGTTCTTC. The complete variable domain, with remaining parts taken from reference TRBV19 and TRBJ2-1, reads DGGITQSPKYLFRKEGQNVTLSCEQNLNHDAMYWYRQDPGQGLRLIYYSQIVNDFQKGDIAEGYSVSREKKESFPLTVTSAQKNPTAFYLCASSIGAYNEQFFGPGTRLTVL.

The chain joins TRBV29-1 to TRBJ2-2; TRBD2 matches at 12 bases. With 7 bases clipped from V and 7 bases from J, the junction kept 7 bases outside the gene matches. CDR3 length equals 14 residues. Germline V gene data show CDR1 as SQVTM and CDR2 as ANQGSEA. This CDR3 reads CSAVLAGGVGELFF. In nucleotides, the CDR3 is TGCAGCGCGGTGCTAGCGGGAGGGGTCGGGGAGCTGTTTTTT.

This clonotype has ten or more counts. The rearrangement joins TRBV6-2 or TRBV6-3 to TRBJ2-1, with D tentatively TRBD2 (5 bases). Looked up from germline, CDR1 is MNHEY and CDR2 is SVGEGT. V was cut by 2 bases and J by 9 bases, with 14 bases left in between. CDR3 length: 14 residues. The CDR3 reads CASSYGFGVVEQFF. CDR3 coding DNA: TGTGCCAGCAGTTACGGGTTCGGGGTGGTTGAGCAGTTCTTC.

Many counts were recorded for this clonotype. The CDR3 DNA sequence: TGTGCCAGCAGCTTAACTGGAGGTCAAGAGACCCAGTACTTC. It is translated as CASSLTGGQETQYF. The V call is TRBV7-3, the J call TRBJ2-5; a possible D gene is TRBD2 (5 bases). The V end lost 0 bases, the J end lost 2 bases, and 7 bases lay between the germline ends. Germline values: CDR1 SGHTA, CDR2 FQGTGA. CDR3 length equals 14 residues.

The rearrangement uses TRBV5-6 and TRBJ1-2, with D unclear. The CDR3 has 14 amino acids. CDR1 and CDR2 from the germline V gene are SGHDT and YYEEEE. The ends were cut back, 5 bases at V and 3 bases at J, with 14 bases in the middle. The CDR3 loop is CASSGLGVDYGYTF. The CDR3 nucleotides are TGTGCCAGCAGTGGACTCGGGGTAGACTATGGCTACACCTTC.

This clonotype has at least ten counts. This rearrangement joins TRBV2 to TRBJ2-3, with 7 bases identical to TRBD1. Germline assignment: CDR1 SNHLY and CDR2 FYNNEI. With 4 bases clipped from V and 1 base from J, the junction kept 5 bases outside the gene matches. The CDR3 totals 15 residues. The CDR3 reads CASSGDSIGTDTQYF. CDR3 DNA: TGTGCCAGCAGTGGGGACAGCATAGGCACAGATACGCAGTATTTT. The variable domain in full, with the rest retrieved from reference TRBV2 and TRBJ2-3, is EPEVTQTPSHQVTQMGQEVILRCVPISNHLYFYWYRQILGQKVEFLVSFYNNEISEKSEIFDDQFSVERPDGSNFTLKIRSTKLEDSAMYFCASSGDSIGTDTQYFGPGTRLTVL.

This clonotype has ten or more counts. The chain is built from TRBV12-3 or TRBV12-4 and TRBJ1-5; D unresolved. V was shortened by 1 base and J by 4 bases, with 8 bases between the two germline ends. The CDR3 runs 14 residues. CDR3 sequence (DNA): TGTGCCAGCAGTTTAGTGTCAGATAATCAGCCCCAGCATTTT. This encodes CASSLVSDNQPQHF.

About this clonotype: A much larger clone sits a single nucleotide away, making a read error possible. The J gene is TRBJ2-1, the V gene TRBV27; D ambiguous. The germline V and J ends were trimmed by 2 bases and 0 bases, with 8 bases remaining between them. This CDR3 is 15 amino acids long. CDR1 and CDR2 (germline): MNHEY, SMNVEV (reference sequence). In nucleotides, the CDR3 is TGTGCCAGCAGTTTACCCACAAGCTCCTACAATGAGCAGTTCTTC. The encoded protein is CASSLPTSSYNEQFF.

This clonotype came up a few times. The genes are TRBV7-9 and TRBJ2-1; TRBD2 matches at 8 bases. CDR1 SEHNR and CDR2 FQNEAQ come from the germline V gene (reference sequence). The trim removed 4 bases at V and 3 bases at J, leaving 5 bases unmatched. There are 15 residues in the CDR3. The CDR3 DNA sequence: TGTGCCAGCAGCTACAGCGGGAGAGTCTACAATGAGCAGTTCTTC. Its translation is CASSYSGRVYNEQFF.

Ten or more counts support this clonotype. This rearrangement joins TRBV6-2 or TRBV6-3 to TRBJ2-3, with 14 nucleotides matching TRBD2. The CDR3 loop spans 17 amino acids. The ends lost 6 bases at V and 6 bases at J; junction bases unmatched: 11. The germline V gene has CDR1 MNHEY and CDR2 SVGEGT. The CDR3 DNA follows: TGTGCCAGCAGCCATGGGACTAGCGGGAGATTAGCGGATACGCAGTATTTT. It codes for CASSHGTSGRLADTQYF.

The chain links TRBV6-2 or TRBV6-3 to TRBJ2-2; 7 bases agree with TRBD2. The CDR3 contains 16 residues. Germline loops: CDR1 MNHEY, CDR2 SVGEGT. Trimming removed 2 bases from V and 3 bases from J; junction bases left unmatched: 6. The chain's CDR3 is CASSYEGGRHTGELFF. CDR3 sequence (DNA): TGTGCCAGCAGTTACGAGGGCGGGAGACACACCGGGGAGCTGTTTTTT.

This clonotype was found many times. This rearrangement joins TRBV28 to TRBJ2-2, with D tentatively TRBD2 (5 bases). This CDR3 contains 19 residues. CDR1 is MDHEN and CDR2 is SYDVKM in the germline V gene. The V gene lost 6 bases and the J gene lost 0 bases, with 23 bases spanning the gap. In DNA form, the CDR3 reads TGTGCCAGCAGCACAGTGAAACTAGAGCAAACTGCGAACACCGGGGAGCTGTTTTTT. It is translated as CASSTVKLEQTANTGELFF. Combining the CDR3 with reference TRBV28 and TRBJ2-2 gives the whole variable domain DVKVTQSSRYLVKRTGEKVFLECVQDMDHENMFWYRQDPGLGLRLIYFSYDVKMKEKGDIPEGYSVSREKKERFSLILESASTNQTSMYLCASSTVKLEQTANTGELFFGEGSRLTVL.

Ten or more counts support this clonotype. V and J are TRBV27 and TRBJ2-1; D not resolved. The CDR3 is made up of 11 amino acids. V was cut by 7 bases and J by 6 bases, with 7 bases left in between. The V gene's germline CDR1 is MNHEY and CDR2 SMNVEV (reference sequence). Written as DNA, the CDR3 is TGTGCCAGCATTTACAGCAATGAGCAGTTCTTC. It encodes CASIYSNEQFF.

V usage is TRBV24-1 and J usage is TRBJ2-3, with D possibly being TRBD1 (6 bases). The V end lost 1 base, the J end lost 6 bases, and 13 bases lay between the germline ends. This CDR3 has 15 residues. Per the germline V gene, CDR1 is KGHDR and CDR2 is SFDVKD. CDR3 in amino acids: CATSDFGRGVDTQYF. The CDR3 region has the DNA TGTGCCACCAGTGATTTTGGCAGGGGTGTGGATACGCAGTATTTT.

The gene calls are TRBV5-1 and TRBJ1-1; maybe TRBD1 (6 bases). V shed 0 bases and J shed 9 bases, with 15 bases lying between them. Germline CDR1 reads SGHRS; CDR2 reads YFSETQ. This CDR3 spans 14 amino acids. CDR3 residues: CASSLDVGGKKAFF. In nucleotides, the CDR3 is TGCGCCAGCAGCTTGGATGTTGGGGGCAAAAAAGCTTTCTTT.

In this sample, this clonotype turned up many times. CDR3 bases: TGTGCCTGGTCCCCGACAGGGGGATATGTATCCTACGAGCAGTACTTC. Translation gives CAWSPTGGYVSYEQYF. This chain joins TRBV30 and TRBJ2-7, with TRBD1 matching over 9 bases. CDR1 and CDR2 (germline): GTSNPN, SVGIG (reference sequence). With V trimmed by 5 bases and J by 1 base, 12 bases remained unmatched. This CDR3 has 16 amino acids.

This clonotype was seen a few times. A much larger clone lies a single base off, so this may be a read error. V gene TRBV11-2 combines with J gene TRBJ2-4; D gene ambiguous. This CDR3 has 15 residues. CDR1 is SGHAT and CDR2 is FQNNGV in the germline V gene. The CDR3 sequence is CASSPRTAVKSIQYF. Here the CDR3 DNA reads TGTGCCAGCAGCCCCAGAACGGCAGTCAAAAGCATTCAGTACTTC. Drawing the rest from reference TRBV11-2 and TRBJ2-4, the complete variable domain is EAGVAQSPRYKIIEKRQSVAFWCNPISGHATLYWYQQILGQGPKLLIQFQNNGVVDDSQLPKDRFSAERLKGVDSTLKIQPAKLEDSAVYLCASSPRTAVKSIQYFGAGTRLSVL.

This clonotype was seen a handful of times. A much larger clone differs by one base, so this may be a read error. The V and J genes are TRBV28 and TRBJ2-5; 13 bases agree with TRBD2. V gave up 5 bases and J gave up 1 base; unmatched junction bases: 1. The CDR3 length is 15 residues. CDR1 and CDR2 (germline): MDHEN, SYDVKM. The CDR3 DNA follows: TGTGCCAGCAGTGGGACTAGCGGGGCCCAAGAGACCCAGTACTTC. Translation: CASSGTSGAQETQYF.

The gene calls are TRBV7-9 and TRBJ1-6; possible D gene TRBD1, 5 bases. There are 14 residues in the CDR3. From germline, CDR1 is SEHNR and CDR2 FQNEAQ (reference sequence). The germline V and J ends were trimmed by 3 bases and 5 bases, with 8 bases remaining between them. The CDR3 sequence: CASSFGTNNSPLHF. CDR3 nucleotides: TGTGCCAGCAGCTTTGGGACCAATAATTCACCCCTCCACTTT.

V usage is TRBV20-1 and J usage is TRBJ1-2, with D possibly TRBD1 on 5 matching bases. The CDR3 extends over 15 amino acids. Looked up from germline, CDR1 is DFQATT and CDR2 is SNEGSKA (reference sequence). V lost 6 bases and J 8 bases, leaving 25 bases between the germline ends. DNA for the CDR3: TGCAGTGCCAACCTCCCCGGACAACCTATAAGAGGCTACACCTTC. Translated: CSANLPGQPIRGYTF.

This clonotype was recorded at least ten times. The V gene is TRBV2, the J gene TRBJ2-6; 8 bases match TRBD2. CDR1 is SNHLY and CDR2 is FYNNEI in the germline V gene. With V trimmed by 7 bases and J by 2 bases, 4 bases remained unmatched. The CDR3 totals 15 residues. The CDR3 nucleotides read TGTGCCAGCAAGCGGGAGTATACTGGGGCCAACGTCCTGACTTTC. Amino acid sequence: CASKREYTGANVLTF.

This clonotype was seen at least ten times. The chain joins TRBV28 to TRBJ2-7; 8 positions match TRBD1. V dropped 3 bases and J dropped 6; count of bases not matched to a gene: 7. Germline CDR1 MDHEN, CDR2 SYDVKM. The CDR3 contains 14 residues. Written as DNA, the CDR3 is TGTGCCAGCAGTTTCCGTCAGGGGGCTGGCGAGCAGTACTTC. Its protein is CASSFRQGAGEQYF.